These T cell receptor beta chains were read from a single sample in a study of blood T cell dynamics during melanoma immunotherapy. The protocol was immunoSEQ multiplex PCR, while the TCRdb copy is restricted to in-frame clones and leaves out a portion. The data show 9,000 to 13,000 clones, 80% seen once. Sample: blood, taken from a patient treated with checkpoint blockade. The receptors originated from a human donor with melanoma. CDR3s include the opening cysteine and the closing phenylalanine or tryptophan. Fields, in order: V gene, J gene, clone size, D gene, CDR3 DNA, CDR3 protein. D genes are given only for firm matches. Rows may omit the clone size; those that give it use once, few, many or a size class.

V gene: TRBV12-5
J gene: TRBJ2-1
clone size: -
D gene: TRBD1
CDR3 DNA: TGTGCTAGTGGTTTCGGGACAGGGTCTGGGGATGAGCAGTTCTTC
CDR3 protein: CASGFGTGSGDEQFF

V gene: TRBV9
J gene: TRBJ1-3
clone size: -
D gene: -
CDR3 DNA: TGTGCCAGCAGCGTAGAGTCGGAAGGCACCATATATTTT
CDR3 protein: CASSVESEGTIYF

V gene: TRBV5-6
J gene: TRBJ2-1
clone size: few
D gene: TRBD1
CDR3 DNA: TGTGCCAGCAGCTCGGGTGGGACAGGGGAGGCTGAGCAGTTCTTC
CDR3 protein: CASSSGGTGEAEQFF

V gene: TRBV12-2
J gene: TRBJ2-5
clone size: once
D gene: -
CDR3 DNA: TGTGCAAGTCGCTTTAAGGGACTAGCGGGAGCTCCGGTGGAGACCCAGTACTTC
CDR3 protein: CASRFKGLAGAPVETQYF

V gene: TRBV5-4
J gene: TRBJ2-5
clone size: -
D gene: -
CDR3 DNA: TGTGCCAGCAGCTCCCCCACGGGACGTATCAGGACCCAGTACTTC
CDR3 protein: CASSSPTGRIRTQYF

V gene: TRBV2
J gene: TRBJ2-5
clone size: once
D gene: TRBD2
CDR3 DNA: TGTGCCAGCAGTGAAACAGCGGGGCTACAAGAGACCCAGTACTTC
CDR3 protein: CASSETAGLQETQYF

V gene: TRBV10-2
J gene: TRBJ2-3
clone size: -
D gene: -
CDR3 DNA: TGCGCCAGCAGTGAGCCCGTGTCGGGAAGCACAGATACGCAGTATTTT
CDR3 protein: CASSEPVSGSTDTQYF

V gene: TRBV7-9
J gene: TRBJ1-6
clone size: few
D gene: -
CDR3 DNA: TGTGCCAGCAGCCCCAGGACACCTCCCGGGTCACCCCTCCACTTT
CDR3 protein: CASSPRTPPGSPLHF

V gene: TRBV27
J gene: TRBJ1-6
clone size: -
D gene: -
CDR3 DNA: TGTGCCAGCAGTTATAGCCAGACCTATAATTCACCCCTCCACTTT
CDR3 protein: CASSYSQTYNSPLHF

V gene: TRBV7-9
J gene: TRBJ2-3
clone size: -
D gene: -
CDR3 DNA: TGTGCCAGCAGCTTAGTAGTTGCAGCAGTAGATACGCAGTATTTT
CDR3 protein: CASSLVVAAVDTQYF

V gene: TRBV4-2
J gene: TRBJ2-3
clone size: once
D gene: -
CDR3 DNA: TGTGCCAGCAGCCAATTTTCCGGCGGGGGCACAGATACGCAGTATTTT
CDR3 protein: CASSQFSGGGTDTQYF

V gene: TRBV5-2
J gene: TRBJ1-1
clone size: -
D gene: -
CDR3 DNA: TGTGCCAGCAGCATAGGACAGGCCTACACTGAAGCTTTCTTT
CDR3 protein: CASSIGQAYTEAFF

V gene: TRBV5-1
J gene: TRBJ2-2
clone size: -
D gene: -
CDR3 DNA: TGCGCCAGCAGCTTGGAAGGGATGAGCACCGGGGAGCTGTTTTTT
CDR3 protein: CASSLEGMSTGELFF

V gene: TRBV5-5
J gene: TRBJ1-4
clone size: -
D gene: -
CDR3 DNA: TGTGCCAGCAGCTCCCCGGCAAGTAGGGATGAAAAACTGTTTTTT
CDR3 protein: CASSSPASRDEKLFF

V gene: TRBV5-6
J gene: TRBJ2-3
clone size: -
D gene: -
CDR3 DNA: TGTGCCAGCAGCTTAGGACAGATCTCAGATACGCAGTATTTT
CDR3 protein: CASSLGQISDTQYF

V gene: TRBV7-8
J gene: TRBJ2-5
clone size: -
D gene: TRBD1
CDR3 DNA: TGTGCCAGCAGCCCCCGGGACAGGGCTCAAGAGACCCAGTACTTC
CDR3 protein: CASSPRDRAQETQYF

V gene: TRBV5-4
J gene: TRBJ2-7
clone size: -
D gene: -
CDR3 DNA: TGTGCCAGCAGCTTGGATAACAGGGTGGGCGAGCAGTACTTC
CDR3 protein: CASSLDNRVGEQYF

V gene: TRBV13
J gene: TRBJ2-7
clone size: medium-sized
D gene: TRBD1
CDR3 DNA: TGTGCCAGCAGCTTAGGCGGACAGGGCAGTGCCGAGCAGTACTTC
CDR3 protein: CASSLGGQGSAEQYF

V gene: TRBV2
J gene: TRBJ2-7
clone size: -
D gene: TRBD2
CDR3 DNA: TGTGCCAGCAGCCGTACGGCGGGAGGGCCTAGCGAGCAGTACTTC
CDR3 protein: CASSRTAGGPSEQYF

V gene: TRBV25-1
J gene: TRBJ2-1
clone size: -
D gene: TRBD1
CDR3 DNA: TGTGCCAGCAGATCCGTTAGGACAGGGGGGTACAATGAGCAGTTCTTC
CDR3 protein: CASRSVRTGGYNEQFF

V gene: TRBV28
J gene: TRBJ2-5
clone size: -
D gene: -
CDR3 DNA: TGTGCCAGCAGTGAACCGGGACGGAACCAAGAGACCCAGTACTTC
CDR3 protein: CASSEPGRNQETQYF

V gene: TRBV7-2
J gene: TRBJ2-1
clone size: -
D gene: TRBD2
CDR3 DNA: TGTGCCAGCAGCTTAGGACTAGCGGGAGGGGAAAATGAGCAGTTCTTC
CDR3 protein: CASSLGLAGGENEQFF

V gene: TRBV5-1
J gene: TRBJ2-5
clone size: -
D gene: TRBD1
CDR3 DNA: TGCGCCAGCAGTTCCGGGACAGGGCTGTCCCAAGAGACCCAGTACTTC
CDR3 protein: CASSSGTGLSQETQYF

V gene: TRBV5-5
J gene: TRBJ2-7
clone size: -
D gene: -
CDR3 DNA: TGTGCCAGCAGCTTAACCCGGGACCTATCCACCTACGAGCAGTACTTC
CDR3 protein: CASSLTRDLSTYEQYF

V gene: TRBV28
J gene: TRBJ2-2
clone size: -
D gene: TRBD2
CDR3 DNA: TGTGCCAGCGGCCGGGGGGACCTGAACACCGGGGAGCTGTTTTTT
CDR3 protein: CASGRGDLNTGELFF

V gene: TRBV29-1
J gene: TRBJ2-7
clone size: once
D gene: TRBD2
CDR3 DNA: TGCAGCGTTTACGGTTCTAGCGGCCTAACCTACGAGCAGTACTTC
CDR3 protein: CSVYGSSGLTYEQYF

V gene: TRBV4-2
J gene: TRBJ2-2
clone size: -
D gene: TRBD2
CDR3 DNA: TGTGCCAGCAGCCAAGATCGGGAGGGAGGGAACACCGGGGAGCTGTTTTTT
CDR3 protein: CASSQDREGGNTGELFF

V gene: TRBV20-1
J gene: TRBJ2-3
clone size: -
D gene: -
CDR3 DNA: TGCAGTGCTCTAAAATCAGATACGCAGTATTTT
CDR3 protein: CSALKSDTQYF

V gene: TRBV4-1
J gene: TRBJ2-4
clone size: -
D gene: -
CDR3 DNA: TGCGCCAGCAGCCAAGACTCAGGGGTCAAAAACATTCAGTACTTC
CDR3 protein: CASSQDSGVKNIQYF